Shown below are 20 T cell receptor beta chains from a single sample sequenced in a study of blood T cell repertoires in COVID-19. The assay was immunoSEQ multiplex PCR, and TCRdb's table has in-frame clones only and misses some. Of hundreds of thousands of clones in the sample, approximately 88% were seen once. Sequencing was done on a sample of peripheral blood. The receptors originated from a man aged 40-49 years with acute or convalescent COVID-19.

V and J are TRBV10-1 and TRBJ2-3; D possibly corresponds to TRBD1 (5 bases). This CDR3 region has 14 residues. V was trimmed by 3 bases and J by 2 bases, leaving 9 bases between them. Germline CDR1 reads WNHNN; CDR2 reads SYGVQD (reference sequence). CDR3 bases: TGCGCCAGCAGTGAAGACAGACTCACAGATACGCAGTATTTT. This codes for CASSEDRLTDTQYF.

The genes are TRBV19 and TRBJ1-1, with D possibly matching TRBD1 (6 bases). Germline V gene sequence: CDR1 LNHDA, CDR2 SQIVND (reference sequence). The CDR3 runs to 15 residues. Trimming removed 3 bases at V and 8 bases at J, with 19 bases between. This CDR3 is CASSILGGDTKEAFF. The CDR3 DNA reads as TGTGCCAGTAGTATCCTGGGGGGGGACACAAAGGAAGCTTTCTTT.

The chain is built from TRBV6-5 and TRBJ1-1; 7 nucleotides align to TRBD1. CDR1 MNHEY and CDR2 SVGAGI come from the germline V gene. This CDR3 spans 11 amino acids. V lost 7 bases, J lost 7 bases, and 3 bases stayed unmatched. The CDR3: CASTQGVEAFF. The CDR3, as DNA: TGTGCCAGCACTCAGGGGGTTGAAGCTTTCTTT.

This clone is a singleton in its sample. The gene calls are TRBV5-1 and TRBJ2-5, with TRBD2 matching 10 bases. There are 14 residues in the CDR3. With V trimmed by 7 bases and J by 5 bases, 8 bases remained unmatched. CDR1 and CDR2 (germline): SGHRS, YFSETQ. CDR3 sequence reads: CASARTSGGETQYF. DNA for the CDR3: TGCGCCAGCGCTCGGACTAGCGGAGGGGAGACCCAGTACTTC.

This chain connects TRBV19 to TRBJ2-6; TRBD2 might be the D (7 bases). Germline assignment: CDR1 LNHDA and CDR2 SQIVND (reference sequence). Trimming took 3 bases from V and 1 from J, leaving 16 bases between them. The CDR3 runs 18 residues. The CDR3 spells CASSMGGGVWSGANVLTF. In DNA, the CDR3 is TGTGCCAGTAGTATGGGCGGGGGCGTATGGTCTGGGGCCAACGTCCTGACTTTC.

The chain links TRBV30 to TRBJ1-1; unclear D gene. CDR3 length: 11 residues. Germline V lookup: CDR1 GTSNPN, CDR2 SVGIG (reference sequence). Trimming removed 1 base from V and 8 bases from J, with 8 bases in between. The CDR3 is CAWSEEGEAFF. In nucleotides, the CDR3 is TGTGCCTGGAGTGAGGAGGGCGAAGCTTTCTTT. Full variable domain (remainder filled in from reference TRBV30 and TRBJ1-1): SQTIHQWPATLVQPVGSPLSLECTVEGTSNPNLYWYRQAAGRGLQLLFYSVGIGQISSEVPQNLSASRPQDRQFILSSKKLLLSDSGFYLCAWSEEGEAFFGQGTRLTVV.

This chain uses TRBV9 with TRBJ2-2; 13 positions agree with TRBD2. J gave up 5 bases and V 3 bases, and 7 bases lay outside the gene matches. Germline V gene data show CDR1 as SGDLS and CDR2 as YYNGEE. This CDR3 region has 17 residues. As DNA, the CDR3 is TGTGCCAGCAGCGCCAGGACTAGCGGGAGCTATACCGGGGAGCTGTTTTTT. Translating it yields CASSARTSGSYTGELFF.

CDR3 DNA sequence: TGTGCCAGTAGTATGAAGGAGGGGGCTGAAAAACTGTTTTTT. The encoded protein is CASSMKEGAEKLFF. V and J are TRBV19 and TRBJ1-4; 7 nucleotides line up with TRBD1. CDR1 LNHDA and CDR2 SQIVND come from the germline V gene (reference sequence). The CDR3 sequence is 14 residues long. The trim removed 3 bases at V and 7 bases at J, leaving 5 bases unmatched.

V gene TRBV5-5 combines with J gene TRBJ1-2; maybe TRBD1 (6 bases). The CDR3 has 12 amino acids. V dropped 5 bases and J dropped 5 bases, with 10 bases sitting between them. The V gene's germline CDR1 is SGHKS and CDR2 YYEKEE (reference sequence). The CDR3 DNA reads TGTGCCAGCAGTTTTGGACAGTATGGCTACACCTTC. This encodes CASSFGQYGYTF.

V usage is TRBV5-5 and J usage is TRBJ2-6; TRBD1 might be the D (6 bases). Germline V gene data show CDR1 as SGHKS and CDR2 as YYEKEE (reference sequence). V shed 2 bases and J shed 4 bases, with 19 bases lying between them. This CDR3 is 18 amino acids long. The CDR3 nucleotides are TGTGCCAGCAGCTTAAGCACAGGGAATTCTGCGGGGGCCAACGTCCTGACTTTC. Protein: CASSLSTGNSAGANVLTF.

This clone was seen more than once but under ten times. The chain recombines TRBV2 with TRBJ2-5; the D gene is possibly TRBD2 (5 bases). V shed 7 bases and J shed 4 bases, with 10 bases lying between them. Germline CDR1 reads SNHLY; CDR2 reads FYNNEI. The CDR3 is 12 residues long. This CDR3 reads CASTDFGETQYF. For the CDR3, the DNA is TGTGCCAGCACGGACTTTGGAGAGACCCAGTACTTC.

The V call is TRBV19, the J call TRBJ2-1, with 16 bases fitting TRBD2. This CDR3 is 17 amino acids long. CDR1 and CDR2 (germline): LNHDA, SQIVND (reference sequence). J was trimmed by 5 bases and V by 8 bases; bases with no gene match: 9. This CDR3 reads CASPGTSGRAGNNEQFF. The CDR3 bases are TGTGCCAGTCCCGGGACTAGCGGGAGGGCCGGCAACAATGAGCAGTTCTTC.

The rearrangement joins TRBV5-1 to TRBJ2-1; D gene uncertain. V was trimmed by 2 bases and J by 9 bases, leaving 15 bases between them. This CDR3 is 14 amino acids long. CDR1 is SGHRS and CDR2 is YFSETQ in the germline V gene. In nucleotides, the CDR3 is TGCGCCAGCAGCTTCGATGTAGGAGTTGCTGAGCAGTTCTTC. It specifies CASSFDVGVAEQFF.

The chain has TRBV27 and TRBJ2-3; maybe TRBD1 (6 bases). Deletions cut 5 bases from V and 4 bases from J, with 13 bases between. This CDR3 has 14 residues. Germline V lookup: CDR1 MNHEY, CDR2 SMNVEV (reference sequence). The CDR3 DNA reads as TGTGCCAGCAGTACCGACAGGTCCCCAGATACGCAGTATTTT. Its translation: CASSTDRSPDTQYF.

This clone occurred once. The chain recombines TRBV19 with TRBJ1-5; 8 nucleotides align to TRBD1. CDR1 LNHDA and CDR2 SQIVND come from the germline V gene (reference sequence). With V trimmed by 10 bases and J by 6 bases, 5 bases remained unmatched. This CDR3 comprises 12 residues. This CDR3 reads CATRQGSQPQHF. CDR3 nucleotides: TGTGCCACCCGACAGGGGTCTCAGCCCCAGCATTTT.

The chain is built from TRBV5-1 and TRBJ2-1; TRBD2 matches 12 bases. V trimming: 7 bases; J trimming: 8 bases; junction bases outside the gene matches: 13. From germline, CDR1 is SGHRS and CDR2 YFSETQ. The CDR3 covers 16 residues. The CDR3 DNA reads TGCGCCAGCCACCCGCTAGCGGGAGGGCCAGCGGATGAGCAGTTCTTC. Translated, it gives CASHPLAGGPADEQFF.

The table lists this clone with a few counts. The CDR3 loop is CASSSKPTETQYF. The CDR3 bases are TGTGCCAGCAGCTCAAAGCCTACAGAGACCCAGTACTTC. The chain carries TRBV5-5 and TRBJ2-5; D unresolved. Germline CDR1 is SGHKS and CDR2 is YYEKEE (reference sequence). Deletions cut 3 bases from V and 4 bases from J, with 10 bases between. The CDR3 is 13 residues long.

The genes are TRBV30 and TRBJ2-7; TRBD1 might be the D (6 bases). Germline V gene lookup returns CDR1 GTSNPN and CDR2 SVGIG (reference sequence). The ends were cut back, 3 bases at V and 1 base at J, with 10 bases in the middle. The CDR3 consists of 13 residues. CDR3 in DNA: TGTGCCTGGAGCCCTGACAGGTCCTACGAGCAGTACTTC. Amino acids: CAWSPDRSYEQYF.

The chain has TRBV7-9 and TRBJ1-2, with 7 bases aligning to TRBD1. Germline CDR1 SEHNR, CDR2 FQNEAQ (reference sequence). This CDR3 region has 14 residues. The V segment lost 1 base and the J segment 6 bases; nucleotides outside the gene matches: 5. The CDR3 DNA sequence: TGTGCCAGCAGCTTAGGACAGGGAATGGATGGCTACACCTTC. Residues: CASSLGQGMDGYTF.

The chain combines TRBV5-1 with TRBJ1-2, with TRBD1 matching 7 bases. Per the germline V gene, CDR1 is SGHRS and CDR2 is YFSETQ. V gave up 4 bases and J gave up 4 bases; unmatched junction bases: 13. The CDR3 is 16 amino acids. This chain's CDR3 is CASSPEGTATVYGYTF. DNA for the CDR3: TGCGCCAGCAGCCCGGAGGGGACAGCCACTGTCTATGGCTACACCTTC.